These T cell receptor beta chains were read from a single sample in a study of T cells in Graves' hyperthyroidism and ophthalmopathy. TCRdb re-called the multiplex PCR reads through MiXCR, storing one row per CDR3 protein. This sample yields some 490,000 distinct CDR3 sequences, of which more than 15% are seen a single time; 25% to 30% belongs to the top ten. Material for sequencing was blood. The receptor source for this set is a woman in her 30s with Graves' ophthalmopathy. Both conserved end residues are part of each CDR3. Each record gives: J gene, clone size, CDR3 length, V gene, D gene, CDR3 DNA, CDR3 protein. A D gene is named only where the DNA matches it firmly. Rows give clone size only sometimes, using once, few, many, or a class for an expanded clone.

J: TRBJ1-3
size: NA
length: 16
V: TRBV28
D: NA
DNA: TGTGCCAGCAGTTTAGGGGGGCCACGCTCTGGAAACACCATATATTTT
CDR3: CASSLGGPRSGNTIYF

J: TRBJ1-2
size: NA
length: 15
V: TRBV6-5
D: NA
DNA: TGTGCCAGCAGTTACTCGTGGCAGCTTAACTATGGCTACACCTTC
CDR3: CASSYSWQLNYGYTF

J: TRBJ2-5
size: many
length: 16
V: TRBV20-1
D: TRBD2
DNA: TGCAGTGCTAGGTCCGGGACTAGCGGGAGCGGGGAGACCCAGTACTTC
CDR3: CSARSGTSGSGETQYF

J: TRBJ2-4
size: many
length: 16
V: TRBV6-2/TRBV6-3
D: NA
DNA: TGTGCCAGCAGTCACAGGGAACCTAAAGCCAAAAACATTCAGTACTTC
CDR3: CASSHREPKAKNIQYF

J: TRBJ2-1
size: NA
length: 14
V: TRBV27
D: TRBD1
DNA: TGTGCCAGCAGTTTAAGCGAGGGGGCGACTGAGCAGTTCTTC
CDR3: CASSLSEGATEQFF

J: TRBJ2-7
size: few
length: 15
V: TRBV5-6
D: NA
DNA: TGTGCCAGCAGCTCAACCGGGGAAGGGAACGACGAGCAGTACTTC
CDR3: CASSSTGEGNDEQYF

J: TRBJ2-7
size: many
length: 13
V: TRBV28
D: TRBD2
DNA: TGTGCCAGCAGTCTTGGGACTAGCGGCGAGCAGTACTTC
CDR3: CASSLGTSGEQYF

J: TRBJ1-1
size: NA
length: 11
V: TRBV29-1
D: NA
DNA: TGCAGCGTTGATGGGGTCACTGAAGCTTTCTTT
CDR3: CSVDGVTEAFF

J: TRBJ1-4
size: NA
length: 17
V: TRBV7-3
D: NA
DNA: TGTGCCAGCAGCTTATTTGGCCGACAGGCAACTAATGAAAAACTGTTTTTT
CDR3: CASSLFGRQATNEKLFF

J: TRBJ2-7
size: NA
length: 15
V: TRBV27
D: NA
DNA: TGTGCCAGCAGTCTCGACCGATTTCTCACCTACGAGCAGTACTTC
CDR3: CASSLDRFLTYEQYF

J: TRBJ1-1
size: few
length: 15
V: TRBV19
D: NA
DNA: TGTGCCAGTAGTCTGGGACCCACCCAGAACACTGAAGCTTTCTTT
CDR3: CASSLGPTQNTEAFF

J: TRBJ1-1
size: many
length: 13
V: TRBV4-3
D: TRBD1
DNA: TGCGCCAGCAGCCCACAGGGGAGCACTGAAGCTTTCTTT
CDR3: CASSPQGSTEAFF

J: TRBJ2-7
size: NA
length: 13
V: TRBV19
D: NA
DNA: TGTGCCAGTAGTATGTCCGGGGTCTACGAGCAGTACTTC
CDR3: CASSMSGVYEQYF

J: TRBJ2-7
size: many
length: 13
V: TRBV5-1
D: TRBD1
DNA: TGTGCCAGCAGTTTAGGGACAGGGGACGAGCAGTACTTC
CDR3: CASSLGTGDEQYF

J: TRBJ2-3
size: many
length: 13
V: TRBV28
D: NA
DNA: TGTGCCAGCCATACTCGACTAGTCAGCGCGCAGTATTTT
CDR3: CASHTRLVSAQYF

J: TRBJ1-2
size: many
length: 17
V: TRBV6-6
D: TRBD1
DNA: TGTGCCAGCAGTTACTTAGGGGACAGCCTTACTAACTATGGCTACACCTTC
CDR3: CASSYLGDSLTNYGYTF

J: TRBJ2-3
size: NA
length: 16
V: TRBV5-6
D: NA
DNA: TGTGCCAGCAGCTTGGTAACGACGGGGAACGCAGATACGCAGTATTTT
CDR3: CASSLVTTGNADTQYF

J: TRBJ2-1
size: many
length: 11
V: TRBV20-1
D: NA
DNA: TGCAGTGCTAGAGAAGTCCATGAGCAGTTCTTC
CDR3: CSAREVHEQFF

J: TRBJ2-5
size: NA
length: 18
V: TRBV4-1
D: NA
DNA: TGCGCCAGCAGCCCGACCTCCTTCAGAACACCTCTGGGAGAGACCCAGTACTTC
CDR3: CASSPTSFRTPLGETQYF

J: TRBJ2-5
size: few
length: 17
V: TRBV4-3
D: TRBD2
DNA: TGCGCCAGCAGTCCCGGGAAAGCGGGAGGGCCTGGGGAGACCCAGTACTTC
CDR3: CASSPGKAGGPGETQYF

J: TRBJ2-6
size: NA
length: 18
V: TRBV7-2
D: NA
DNA: TGTGCCAGCAGCTTAAACGGCCAAGGGGATGCTGGGGCCAACGTCCTGACTTTC
CDR3: CASSLNGQGDAGANVLTF

J: TRBJ2-7
size: many
length: 12
V: TRBV29-1
D: TRBD1
DNA: TGCAGCGTCCGGGACAGAGTCTACGAGCAGTACTTC
CDR3: CSVRDRVYEQYF

J: TRBJ2-2
size: many
length: 14
V: TRBV28
D: NA
DNA: TGTGCCAGCAGGGGCGGCGTGGACACCGGGGAGCTGTTTTTT
CDR3: CASRGGVDTGELFF

J: TRBJ2-3
size: NA
length: 15
V: TRBV9
D: TRBD1
DNA: TGTGCCAGCACCCCTTATGGGACAGCCACAGATATGCAGTATTTT
CDR3: CASTPYGTATDMQYF

J: TRBJ2-1
size: many
length: 15
V: TRBV6-1
D: NA
DNA: TGTGCCAGCAGCTACGCTTGGGGCAGTTCGAATGAGCAGTTCTTC
CDR3: CASSYAWGSSNEQFF

J: TRBJ2-2
size: NA
length: 15
V: TRBV6-1
D: TRBD1
DNA: TGTGCCAGCAGGGCCCAGGGGGCTAACACCGGGGAGCTGTTTTTT
CDR3: CASRAQGANTGELFF

J: TRBJ2-1
size: NA
length: 13
V: TRBV5-6
D: NA
DNA: TGTGCCAGCAGCTTTGGGGCCCACAATGAGCAGTTCTTC
CDR3: CASSFGAHNEQFF

J: TRBJ2-7
size: few
length: 14
V: TRBV5-1
D: TRBD1
DNA: TGCGCCAGCAGCTTTGGGGGACAGTTCTACGAGCAGTACTTC
CDR3: CASSFGGQFYEQYF

J: TRBJ2-7
size: many
length: 13
V: TRBV13
D: NA
DNA: TGTGCCAGCAGCATAGGGACTTCCTACGAGCAGTACTTC
CDR3: CASSIGTSYEQYF

J: TRBJ2-3
size: many
length: 13
V: TRBV20-1
D: NA
DNA: TGCAGTGCTAGAGATCGTTACGCAGATACGCAGTATTTT
CDR3: CSARDRYADTQYF

J: TRBJ2-3
size: few
length: 15
V: TRBV20-1
D: TRBD2
DNA: TGCAGTGCTAGCCAAACTAGCGGGAGCGTAGATACGCAGTATTTT
CDR3: CSASQTSGSVDTQYF

J: TRBJ1-2
size: once
length: 15
V: TRBV28
D: NA
DNA: TGTGCCAGCAACATCGGGCAGGGCCTTAACTATGGCTACACCTTC
CDR3: CASNIGQGLNYGYTF

J: TRBJ2-2
size: NA
length: 18
V: TRBV24-1
D: TRBD1
DNA: TGTGCCACCAGAGACCAGATTGGACAGGGGACGAACACCGGGGAGCTGTTTTTT
CDR3: CATRDQIGQGTNTGELFF

J: TRBJ2-3
size: many
length: 15
V: TRBV28
D: NA
DNA: TGTGCCAGCAGTTTATATCGGCAGGGGCCAGATACGCAGTATTTT
CDR3: CASSLYRQGPDTQYF

J: TRBJ2-7
size: many
length: 18
V: TRBV7-2
D: TRBD2
DNA: TGTGCCAGCAGCTTCGCCGGGCTAGCGGGAGGGGCGTCCTACGAGCAGTACTTC
CDR3: CASSFAGLAGGASYEQYF

J: TRBJ2-1
size: NA
length: 12
V: TRBV19
D: NA
DNA: TGTGCCAGTAGTATTGGTCCTCGCGTGCAGTTCTTC
CDR3: CASSIGPRVQFF

J: TRBJ2-3
size: many
length: 18
V: TRBV12-3/TRBV12-4
D: NA
DNA: TGTGCCAGCAGTTTAGCCCTATTTGGGGGAATAGGCACAGATACGCAGTATTTT
CDR3: CASSLALFGGIGTDTQYF

J: TRBJ2-1
size: NA
length: 16
V: TRBV19
D: NA
DNA: TGTGCCAGTAGTCGGGTAGTAATAATCTCCTACAATGAGCAGTTCTTC
CDR3: CASSRVVIISYNEQFF

J: TRBJ2-5
size: many
length: 15
V: TRBV11-1
D: TRBD1
DNA: TGTGCCAGCAGCTTAGGCAGGGGGTCGGGGGAGACCCAGTACTTC
CDR3: CASSLGRGSGETQYF

J: TRBJ2-3
size: NA
length: 14
V: TRBV7-2
D: TRBD2
DNA: TGTGCCAGCACCGGGGGAGGGTCGATGCATACGCAGTATTTT
CDR3: CASTGGGSMHTQYF

J: TRBJ2-4
size: NA
length: 14
V: TRBV4-2
D: NA
DNA: TGTGCCAGCAGCCAAGACCGCGGGTCGAACATTCAGTACTTC
CDR3: CASSQDRGSNIQYF

J: TRBJ2-2
size: many
length: 16
V: TRBV6-1
D: TRBD1
DNA: TGTGCCAGCAGTGAAGCAACAGGGGCGAACACCGGGGAGCTGTTTTTT
CDR3: CASSEATGANTGELFF

J: TRBJ2-3
size: few
length: 16
V: TRBV11-1
D: TRBD2
DNA: TGTGCCAGCAGCTTCACCGGGACTAGCGACGCGGATACGCAGTATTTT
CDR3: CASSFTGTSDADTQYF

J: TRBJ1-5
size: NA
length: 16
V: TRBV6-1
D: TRBD1
DNA: TGTGCCAGCAGCGCCTCGGGGACAGGACAGGTTCAGCCCCAGCATTTT
CDR3: CASSASGTGQVQPQHF

J: TRBJ1-5
size: few
length: 15
V: TRBV27
D: NA
DNA: TGTGCCAGCAAACGGTGGGGAGATAACAATCAGCCCCAGCATTTT
CDR3: CASKRWGDNNQPQHF

J: TRBJ2-5
size: NA
length: 14
V: TRBV10-3
D: NA
DNA: TGTGCCATCACCGAGGGGGGCGCGGATGAGACCCAGTACTTC
CDR3: CAITEGGADETQYF

J: TRBJ1-2
size: NA
length: 14
V: TRBV12-5
D: TRBD1
DNA: TGTGCTAGTGTTCCCGGGACAGGGGGCTGGGGCTACACCTTC
CDR3: CASVPGTGGWGYTF

J: TRBJ2-5
size: NA
length: 16
V: TRBV5-1
D: TRBD2
DNA: TGCGCCAGCAGCTTGCGGCTTTCTAGCGGGCTAGAGACCCAGTACTTC
CDR3: CASSLRLSSGLETQYF

J: TRBJ1-1
size: NA
length: 13
V: TRBV7-9
D: NA
DNA: TGTGCCAGCAGCTTATTCGCGAACACTGAAGCTTTCTTT
CDR3: CASSLFANTEAFF

J: TRBJ2-1
size: many
length: 20
V: TRBV11-2
D: NA
DNA: TGTGCCAGCAGCTTTCATATTGTTAGCGTATCGAGGGGCGTGAGCGATGAGCAGTTCTTC
CDR3: CASSFHIVSVSRGVSDEQFF

J: TRBJ1-2
size: many
length: 13
V: TRBV3-1
D: TRBD1
DNA: TGTGCCAGCAGCGAAACAGGGGAGCGGGGCTACACCTTC
CDR3: CASSETGERGYTF

J: TRBJ1-1
size: NA
length: 13
V: TRBV6-1
D: NA
DNA: TGTGCCAGTTGCAGGGGCCGGAACACTGAAGCTTTCTTT
CDR3: CASCRGRNTEAFF

J: TRBJ2-1
size: few
length: 14
V: TRBV15
D: TRBD2
DNA: TGTGCCACCAGCAAGGGACTAGCGGGAGGTGAGCAGTTCTTC
CDR3: CATSKGLAGGEQFF

J: TRBJ2-7
size: few
length: 13
V: TRBV30
D: NA
DNA: TGTGCCTGGAGGATGGCAGGGTCCTACGAGCAGTACTTC
CDR3: CAWRMAGSYEQYF

J: TRBJ2-7
size: NA
length: 17
V: TRBV12-3/TRBV12-4
D: TRBD2
DNA: TGTGCCAGCAGTTTCGGCGGACTAGCGGCTGATAGGGACGAGCAGTACTTC
CDR3: CASSFGGLAADRDEQYF

J: TRBJ2-5
size: NA
length: 13
V: TRBV6-5
D: NA
DNA: TGTGCCAGCAGTTACTCGATCCAAGAGACCCAGTACTTC
CDR3: CASSYSIQETQYF